This entry lists 19 T cell receptor beta chains sequenced from one sample in a study of OX40 agonist ivuxolimab in advanced cancers. Assay used: immunoSEQ multiplex PCR; TCRdb lists only in-frame clones, some missing. The sample shows nearly 25,000 clones, more than 75% of them seen only once. The specimen was CD4+ or CD8+ T cells sorted from blood, collected in a trial of the OX40 agonist ivuxolimab. The receptors originated from an adult with an advanced solid tumor such as melanoma, head and neck, liver or kidney cancer.

J is TRBJ1-6 and V is TRBV7-9; 9 positions agree with TRBD1. There are 13 residues in the CDR3. With V trimmed by 8 bases and J by 9 bases, 5 bases remained unmatched. Germline assignment: CDR1 SEHNR and CDR2 FQNEAQ (reference sequence). DNA for the CDR3: TGTGCCAGCGCCGGGACAGGGATTTCACCCCTCCACTTT. Its translation: CASAGTGISPLHF.

The V and J genes are TRBV6-6 and TRBJ2-2, with 9 bases aligning to TRBD2. CDR1 MNHNY and CDR2 SVGAGI come from the germline V gene (reference sequence). The CDR3 spans 14 residues. Germline trimming cut 8 bases from V and 4 bases from J; bases unmatched to any gene: 5. CDR3 bases: TGTGCCAGCCGGGCGGGAGGGTTCACCGGGGAGCTGTTTTTT. Protein: CASRAGGFTGELFF.

This clone was observed a handful of times. This sequence joins TRBV5-1 and TRBJ2-5; the D gene is possibly TRBD1 (6 bases). V shed 4 bases and J shed 10 bases, with 32 bases lying between them. The germline V gene encodes CDR1 SGHRS and CDR2 YFSETQ. The CDR3 runs 18 residues. Written as DNA, the CDR3 is TGCGCCAGCAGCCTGGCAGGGGCGGGCGGTAGCAGCCGGGGTGGCCAGTACTTC. This encodes CASSLAGAGGSSRGGQYF.

The chain employs TRBV7-2 and TRBJ1-2, with D tentatively TRBD1 (6 bases). V was shortened by 1 base and J by 0 bases, with 9 bases between the two germline ends. The CDR3 runs 15 residues. Germline values: CDR1 SGHTA, CDR2 FQGNSA. The CDR3 coding sequence is TGTGCCAGCAGCTTAGTTAAGGGGGCTAACTATGGCTACACCTTC. Translated: CASSLVKGANYGYTF.

The chain combines TRBV2 with TRBJ1-6; D is ambiguous. The germline V gene encodes CDR1 SNHLY and CDR2 FYNNEI. V was clipped by 6 bases and J by 0 bases, with 9 bases between them. CDR3 length: 15 amino acids. CDR3 residues: CASRRESSYNSPLHF. The CDR3 nucleotides are TGTGCCAGCAGGCGGGAGAGCTCCTATAATTCACCCCTCCACTTT.

The chain uses TRBV7-2 and TRBJ1-4, with D maybe TRBD1 (5 bases). The germline V gene has CDR1 SGHTA and CDR2 FQGNSA. The CDR3 sequence is 15 residues long. Trimming removed 2 bases from V and 4 bases from J, with 11 bases in between. CDR3: CASSLRGAFNEKLFF. The CDR3 DNA sequence: TGTGCCAGCAGCTTACGTGGGGCGTTTAATGAAAAACTGTTTTTT.

The chain links TRBV7-6 to TRBJ1-6; D is unresolved. CDR3 length: 13 amino acids. Germline V gene sequence: CDR1 SGHVS, CDR2 FNYEAQ. V was pared by 4 bases and J by 7 bases, with 8 bases between. CDR3 sequence reads: CASSSTQNSPLHF. The CDR3 DNA follows: TGTGCCAGCAGCTCTACGCAAAATTCACCCCTCCACTTT.

The chain employs TRBV7-2 and TRBJ2-3; D gene uncertain. The CDR3 covers 14 residues. Germline CDR1 and CDR2: SGHTA and FQGNSA. V gave up 1 base and J gave up 2 bases, with 7 bases separating them. The CDR3: CASSLEGITDTQYF. CDR3 DNA: TGTGCCAGCAGCTTAGAAGGCATCACAGATACGCAGTATTTT.

The rearrangement joins TRBV7-6 to TRBJ2-5, with 9 bases fitting TRBD2. CDR1 and CDR2 (germline): SGHVS, FNYEAQ. CDR3 length: 13 amino acids. Germline trimming cut 2 bases from V and 5 bases from J; bases unmatched to any gene: 0. The CDR3 spells CASSLLAGETQYF. The CDR3 DNA reads as TGTGCCAGCAGCTTACTAGCGGGGGAGACCCAGTACTTC.

V gene TRBV4-1 combines with J gene TRBJ2-1, with D tentatively TRBD2 (5 bases). V lost 1 base to trimming and J lost 2 bases, with 12 bases between them. The CDR3 consists of 16 residues. Germline loops: CDR1 MGHRA, CDR2 YSYEKL. The DNA for the CDR3 is TGCGCCAGCAGCCAAGGCGTAGCGAAGACCTACAATGAGCAGTTCTTC. Translated: CASSQGVAKTYNEQFF.

CDR3 DNA: TGCGCCAGCAGCCCCAGGGAGGGTTACGAGCAGTACTTC. Translating it yields CASSPREGYEQYF. This chain joins TRBV4-1 and TRBJ2-7, with 7 bases identical to TRBD2. J gave up 4 bases and V 4 bases, and 4 bases lay outside the gene matches. Germline CDR1 and CDR2: MGHRA and YSYEKL. CDR3 length: 13 amino acids.

V and J are TRBV30 and TRBJ2-7, with 8 bases identical to TRBD1. CDR3 length equals 14 residues. Germline loops: CDR1 GTSNPN, CDR2 SVGIG (reference sequence). Unmatched junction bases numbered 5, after V lost 2 bases and J lost 2 bases. This CDR3 reads CAWSHGTGTYEQYF. The CDR3 bases are TGTGCCTGGAGTCACGGGACAGGAACCTACGAGCAGTACTTC. The entire variable domain, with the rest obtained from reference TRBV30 and TRBJ2-7, is as follows: SQTIHQWPATLVQPVGSPLSLECTVEGTSNPNLYWYRQAAGRGLQLLFYSVGIGQISSEVPQNLSASRPQDRQFILSSKKLLLSDSGFYLCAWSHGTGTYEQYFGPGTRLTVT.

The V call is TRBV2, the J call TRBJ2-7, with 10 bases identical to TRBD2. There are 14 residues in the CDR3. CDR1 is SNHLY, CDR2 FYNNEI, per germline. V shed 4 bases, J shed 3 bases, and the junction held 3 bases outside the gene matches. This CDR3 is CASSGSGRDYEQYF. DNA of the CDR3: TGTGCCAGCAGTGGGAGCGGGAGGGACTACGAGCAGTACTTC.

The chain employs TRBV6-1 and TRBJ2-1, with a possible D match to TRBD2 (5 bases). The V end was cut by 4 bases, the J end by 2 bases, with 15 bases between. The germline V gene has CDR1 MNHNS and CDR2 SASEGT. The CDR3 spans 16 residues. CDR3 residues: CASSAGAGPPYNEQFF. CDR3 DNA: TGTGCCAGCAGTGCGGGCGCGGGCCCCCCCTACAATGAGCAGTTCTTC.

The V gene is TRBV4-3, the J gene TRBJ2-7, with a weak D call TRBD1 (5 bases). V lost 1 base and J 4 bases, leaving 14 bases between the germline ends. The CDR3 is made up of 15 amino acids. Germline lookup yields CDR1 LGHNA and CDR2 YSLEER. CDR3 region: CASSQGGNTPYEQYF. The CDR3 bases are TGCGCCAGCAGCCAAGGGGGCAACACCCCTTACGAGCAGTACTTC.

The chain has TRBV29-1 and TRBJ1-2, with TRBD1 matching 11 bases. V dropped 6 bases and J dropped 3; count of bases not matched to a gene: 9. CDR3 length: 15 residues. In germline, CDR1 is SQVTM, CDR2 ANQGSEA. The CDR3 nucleotides read TGCAGCGTGCGACCGGACAGGGGGCTTGACTATGGCTACACCTTC. Its translation is CSVRPDRGLDYGYTF.

The table lists this clone with a few counts. CDR3 in DNA: TGCGCCAGCAGCTTGGGTGGGGGTAGAGGCTACGAGCAGTACTTC. Translating gives CASSLGGGRGYEQYF. The chain joins TRBV5-1 to TRBJ2-7; the D call may be TRBD1 or TRBD2 (5 bases each). CDR1 and CDR2 (germline): SGHRS, YFSETQ. The germline V and J ends were trimmed by 0 bases and 3 bases, with 13 bases remaining between them. The CDR3 is made up of 15 amino acids.

The chain is built from TRBV15 and TRBJ1-2, with D perhaps TRBD1 (5 bases). Germline values: CDR1 LNHNV, CDR2 YYDKDF (reference sequence). V was cut by 0 bases and J by 5 bases, with 7 bases left in between. CDR3 size: 13 residues. CDR3 DNA: TGTGCCACCAGCAGAGATGGGGCTTATGGCTACACCTTC. Amino acid sequence: CATSRDGAYGYTF.

CDR3 DNA: TGTGCCTGGAGTGTAGGGTTTGGCGACGAGCAGTACTTC. It encodes CAWSVGFGDEQYF. This chain links TRBV30 with TRBJ2-7, with D unclear. The germline gives CDR1 GTSNPN, CDR2 SVGIG (reference sequence). The CDR3 covers 13 residues. Between the trimmed V and J ends, which lost 0 bases and 5 bases, there was a span of 11 bases.